This T cell receptor (beta chain) originates from a study of T cell responses to AZD1222 COVID-19 vaccine. Study-level findings and limits: At 160-218 and 743-854, vaccine-associated CD4 TCRs were dominant, and they spanned spike. Only a handful of individuals given AZD1222 were seropositive at baseline.

Unmatched junction bases numbered 9, after V lost 1 base and J lost 3 bases. The CDR3 is 17 amino acids. CDR1 SGDLS and CDR2 YYNGEE come from the germline V gene. Of note for this clone: Its antigen remains unknown.

Only in-frame clones appear in the TCRdb table, and some are missing; sequencing was by immunoSEQ multiplex PCR. The table has about 100,000 clones, 80% to 90% seen once; the top ten hold around 9.4%. The receptor comes from an adult in good health. Here the sequenced sample was peripheral blood, taken on day 0 of AZD1222 vaccination. The gene calls are TRBV9 and TRBJ2-7; 11 bases are a match to TRBD2. CDR3 loop: CASSVRPGTSGLYEQYF. In nucleotides, the CDR3 is TGTGCCAGCAGCGTACGACCCGGGACTAGCGGACTCTACGAGCAGTACTTC.